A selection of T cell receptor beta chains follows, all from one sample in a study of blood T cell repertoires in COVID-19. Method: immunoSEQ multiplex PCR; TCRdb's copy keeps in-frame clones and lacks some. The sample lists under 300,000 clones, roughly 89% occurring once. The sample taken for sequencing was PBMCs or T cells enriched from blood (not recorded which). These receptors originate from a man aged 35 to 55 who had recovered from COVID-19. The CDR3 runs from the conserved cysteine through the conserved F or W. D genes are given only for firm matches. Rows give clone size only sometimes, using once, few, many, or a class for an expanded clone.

CASSVVSSGAGELFF	TGTGCCAGCAGCGTAGTATCTAGCGGGGCCGGGGAGCTGTTTTTT	TRBD2	TRBV9	TRBJ2-2	few
CASSVVVGSEAFF	TGTGCCAGCAGCGTAGTAGTCGGGTCTGAAGCTTTCTTT	NA	TRBV9	TRBJ1-1	NA
CASSSEGQNTEAFF	TGCGCCAGCAGCTCAGAAGGACAGAACACTGAAGCTTTCTTT	NA	TRBV5-1	TRBJ1-1	NA
CASSYREDSYEQYF	TGTGCCAGCAGTTACCGGGAGGACTCCTACGAGCAGTACTTC	TRBD2	TRBV6-2/TRBV6-3	TRBJ2-7	NA
CASSLPLGGSEAFF	TGTGCCAGCAGCTTGCCGTTAGGGGGCTCTGAAGCTTTCTTT	TRBD1	TRBV5-6	TRBJ1-1	NA
CASSTPPQRERSF	TGTGCCAGTAGTACCCCCCCTCAGCGGGAGCGATCTTTT	TRBD2	TRBV19	TRBJ2-3	NA
CASDTRTGTLNTEAFF	TGTGCTAGTGATACTCGGACAGGGACCTTGAACACTGAAGCTTTCTTT	TRBD1	TRBV12-5	TRBJ1-1	NA
CASSPPTAGRPYNEQFF	TGTGCCAGCTCACCACCGACGGCAGGGAGGCCCTACAATGAGCAGTTCTTC	NA	TRBV18	TRBJ2-1	NA
CASSSLTVWKPNTGELFF	TGTGCCAGCAGCTCCCTCACAGTTTGGAAACCAAACACCGGGGAGCTGTTTTTT	NA	TRBV7-2	TRBJ2-2	NA
CASSVRGNGGYTF	TGTGCCAGCAGCGTACGGGGAAATGGCGGCTACACCTTC	NA	TRBV7-3	TRBJ1-2	NA
CASQTGENTEAFF	TGCGCCAGCCAGACAGGAGAAAACACTGAAGCTTTCTTT	NA	TRBV5-1	TRBJ1-1	NA
CASSLAGTNQPQHF	TGCGCCAGCAGCTTGGCCGGGACTAATCAGCCCCAGCATTTT	NA	TRBV5-1	TRBJ1-5	NA
CASSDVGSYNEQFF	TGTGCCAGCAGTGACGTCGGGAGCTACAATGAGCAGTTCTTC	NA	TRBV6-1	TRBJ2-1	NA
CASSSQGSNSPLHF	TGTGCCAGCAGTTCGCAGGGGTCTAATTCACCCCTCCACTTT	NA	TRBV27	TRBJ1-6	NA
CASTPGQFNSPLHF	TGTGCCAGCACCCCGGGACAGTTCAATTCACCCCTCCACTTT	TRBD1	TRBV6-5	TRBJ1-6	NA
CASSTTPGQYGYTF	TGTGCCAGCAGCACCACACCGGGACAGTATGGCTACACCTTC	TRBD1	TRBV28	TRBJ1-2	NA
CASSLGYSTDTQYF	TGTGCCAGCAGCTTAGGTTACTCCACAGATACGCAGTATTTT	NA	TRBV7-9	TRBJ2-3	many
CASSLPTSGISREQFF	TGTGCCAGCAGCCTCCCCACTAGCGGGATCTCTCGTGAGCAGTTCTTC	TRBD2	TRBV7-2	TRBJ2-1	once
CASSLEIDSGEQFF	TGTGCCAGCAGCTTAGAGATCGACTCAGGGGAGCAGTTCTTC	NA	TRBV7-6	TRBJ2-1	NA
CASSLGQGETQYF	TGTGCCAGCAGTTTGGGACAGGGAGAGACCCAGTACTTC	TRBD1	TRBV12-3/TRBV12-4	TRBJ2-5	NA
CASSQQGGGNSPLHF	TGTGCCAGCAGTCAACAGGGAGGGGGTAATTCACCCCTCCACTTT	NA	TRBV27	TRBJ1-6	once
CASDGTASYEQYF	TGTGCCAGCGACGGGACAGCCTCCTACGAGCAGTACTTC	TRBD1	TRBV28	TRBJ2-7	NA
CASSLGLAGSYEQYF	TGTGCCAGCAGCCTAGGACTAGCGGGGTCCTACGAGCAGTACTTC	TRBD2	TRBV9	TRBJ2-7	NA
CASSEYGVPYNEQFF	TGTGCCAGCAGTGAATACGGGGTCCCCTACAATGAGCAGTTCTTC	NA	TRBV25-1	TRBJ2-1	NA
CASSPYLDRQETQYF	TGTGCCAGCAGCCCCTACCTGGACAGGCAAGAGACCCAGTACTTC	TRBD1	TRBV4-2	TRBJ2-5	NA
CATPNRDSRGVPGELFF	TGTGCCACACCAAACCGGGACAGCCGAGGTGTGCCCGGGGAGCTGTTTTTT	TRBD1	TRBV7-9	TRBJ2-2	NA
CASSEDARANTEAFF	TGTGCCAGCAGTGAAGACGCCAGGGCGAACACTGAAGCTTTCTTT	NA	TRBV6-1	TRBJ1-1	NA
CASHTAWTGGDNEQFF	TGTGCCAGCCACACCGCCTGGACAGGGGGAGATAATGAGCAGTTCTTC	TRBD1	TRBV28	TRBJ2-1	NA
CATSRVRLADEKLFF	TGTGCCACCAGCAGAGTCCGTTTGGCGGATGAAAAACTGTTTTTT	NA	TRBV15	TRBJ1-4	NA